This TCR beta chain stems from a study of T cell responses to AZD1222 COVID-19 vaccine (dated by TCRdb to the early 2020s). At the level of the whole study: AZD1222 recipients with second doses at about 4 weeks or about 12 weeks were pooled, because spike-specific TCR depth and breadth did not differ between schedules. A total of roughly 240 trial participants underwent TCR sequencing, of whom nearly 210 received two doses of AZD1222 and about 26 received two doses of the MenACWY control vaccine. Trial participants were enrolled by age into 18-55, 56-69 and 70-plus year subgroups, with roughly 160, 29 and 62 TCR-sequenced participants respectively. What the study reported, not specific to this receptor: A significant rise in spike-specific TCR breadth and depth was observed after two AZD1222 doses relative to day 0 and relative to MenACWY recipients. Nearly half of unique spike-specific TCRs reportedly recognized epitopes outside regions mutated in the B.1.351 and B.1.1.7 variants. Participants were mostly white British, with more females than males. The authors suggested clonal diversity may have been underestimated. Conclusions about previously exposed vaccinees are limited, since just six or seven AZD1222 recipients were seropositive for SARS-CoV-2 at baseline. No day 14 peak-response samples were available, so repertoires were characterized only after the peak T cell response. The vaccine-associated CD4 TCRs covered the entire spike protein, and the dominant responses fell in regions 160-218 and 743-854. The 56-69-year group was small, and its depth increase did not reach significance, likely because of low power.

This specimen's time point label, interpreted: baseline before first vaccination. Vaccinee samples were obtained from the UK trials COV001 and COV002, which included a single-blind randomized controlled phase 2/3 trial of AZD1222 (ChAdOx1 nCoV-19) in healthy adults. Trial participant PBMC samples were collected at day 0 and day 28 after the second dose for TCRbeta chain sequencing. Spanning cysteine to phenylalanine, the CDR3 consists of 16 amino acids. The sequence is cut down to CDR3 DNA, 48 bases in frame from base 1. CDR1 is given as SNHLY and CDR2 as FYNNEI, both from the germline V gene. Trimming takes 2 bases from V and 0 bases from J, and the germline ends sit 11 bases apart. The CDR3 regions of human TCRbeta chains were analyzed by immunosequencing. The authors processed their data as follows. TCRs in the repertoires were compared against a reference library of SARS-CoV-2-specific TCRs that had been generated with the MIRA antigen-specificity platform. Breadth was defined as the fraction of unique TCRs that were SARS-CoV-2-associated. Depth was defined as the fraction of total T cells that were SARS-CoV-2-associated. Each spike-specific TCR was assigned to its reactive spike region and to a CD4 or CD8 class using the MIRA data. Log10-transformed breadth and depth values were compared by one-way ANOVA with Sidak's multiple comparisons tests. In TCRdb, the immuneACCESS table is reduced to in-frame sequences with V and J assigned. These tables do not hold every clone; where another copy was compared, an unresolved V gene accounts for under half, and the others remain unexplained. The V and J calls and the clone size are those of that table, but D and trimming were determined from the DNA. A total of approximately 180,000 clones appear in this sample, 92% of them only once. Around 9.3% of the sample lies in the top ten.

On this clone itself: Its antigen has not been determined. Per-nucleotide qualities are absent, and no much larger clonotype sits a single base away.

The starting material was peripheral blood, obtained on day 0 of AZD1222 vaccination. The rearranged chain carries TRBV2 and TRBJ2-1; no confident D gene assignment can be made. The receptor was isolated from an adult in good health. The CDR3 in this case is CASSEIGKGSYNEQFF. The nucleotide sequence is TGTGCCAGCAGTGAAATTGGGAAGGGCTCCTACAATGAGCAGTTCTTC.